Listed below are T cell receptor beta chains from one sample, sequenced in a study of cytomegalovirus exposure and HLA in healthy donors. Method: immunoSEQ multiplex PCR; TCRdb's copy keeps in-frame clones and lacks some. The sample has about 160,000 clones; approximately 80% are singletons. Sequenced sample: PBMCs. These receptors were taken from a man between 40 and 49 years old in good health and CMV-seronegative. Both conserved end residues are part of each CDR3. A D gene is named only where the DNA matches it firmly. Where a row states a size, it is once, few, many or the class of an expanded clone; other rows omit it.

TRBJ2-3 | TRBV6-5 | TRBD2 | few | TGTGCCAGCATCCCACAGCGGGGGCGCACAGATACGCAGTATTTT | CASIPQRGRTDTQYF
TRBJ1-2 | TRBV28 | - | - | TGTGCCAGCACCCTGGACAGAAGATATGGCTACACCTTC | CASTLDRRYGYTF
TRBJ1-2 | TRBV6-1 | - | - | TGTGCCAGCACCTTACACCCCCCGCAGGACTATGGCTACACCTTT | CASTLHPPQDYGYTF
TRBJ2-3 | TRBV18 | TRBD2 | - | TGTGCCAGCTCACCCCAAGGACTAGACACAGATACGCAGTATTTT | CASSPQGLDTDTQYF
TRBJ2-5 | TRBV7-3 | TRBD2 | - | TGTGCCAGCAGCCCCGGAGTAGCGGGGCGGGAGACCCAGTACTTC | CASSPGVAGRETQYF
TRBJ2-7 | TRBV29-1 | TRBD1 | - | TGCAGCGTTCGACAGGGTTGGGAGCAGTACTTC | CSVRQGWEQYF
TRBJ1-6 | TRBV5-6 | - | - | TGTGCCAGCAGCGCCGGGGCGGGAATAAGTAATTCACCCCTCCACTTT | CASSAGAGISNSPLHF
TRBJ1-4 | TRBV19 | TRBD1 | - | TGTGCCAGTAGTAAGGGCCTGTCAACAGGGGGGATCGCAACTAATGAAAAACTGTTTTTT | CASSKGLSTGGIATNEKLFF
TRBJ2-3 | TRBV9 | - | - | TGTGCCAGCAGCGCGGCGGGACTCCCTCCTCGCACAGATACGCAGTATTTT | CASSAAGLPPRTDTQYF
TRBJ1-2 | TRBV6-5 | - | few | TGTGCCAGCTCGGACGGGGGTGGCTACACCTTC | CASSDGGGYTF
TRBJ1-1 | TRBV5-6 | TRBD1 | few | TGTGCCAGCAGCGCCGGGACAGGGGTGTGTGAAGCTTTCTTT | CASSAGTGVCEAFF
TRBJ2-1 | TRBV7-9 | TRBD2 | - | TGTGCCAGCAGGTCTAGCGGGGGGCACAATGAGCAGTTCTTC | CASRSSGGHNEQFF
TRBJ2-3 | TRBV5-6 | - | - | TGTGCCAGCAGCTTGGGTCTGAGGCAGGGAAGGGCAGATACGCAGTATTTT | CASSLGLRQGRADTQYF
TRBJ1-6 | TRBV19 | TRBD1 | - | TGTGCCAGTAGTATACAGGGGGCGAATTCACCCCTCCACTTT | CASSIQGANSPLHF
TRBJ1-5 | TRBV7-9 | - | - | TGTGCCAGCAGCTTATCTACCAATCAGCCCCAGCATTTT | CASSLSTNQPQHF
TRBJ1-5 | TRBV4-3 | - | - | TGCGCCAGCAGCCAAGGCCTAGATAGCAATCAGCCCCAGCATTTT | CASSQGLDSNQPQHF
TRBJ2-1 | TRBV4-1 | TRBD2 | - | TGCGCCAGCACACCCGGACTAGCGGGGATTGGCCATGAGCAGTTCTTC | CASTPGLAGIGHEQFF
TRBJ2-7 | TRBV18 | - | few | TGTGCCAGCTCACCGTACGACGGAGAACAGTACTTC | CASSPYDGEQYF
TRBJ2-2 | TRBV21-1 | - | - | TGTGCCATTTCGGTCGGGGAGCTGTTTTTT | CAISVGELFF
TRBJ2-7 | TRBV4-2 | - | - | TGTGCCAGCAGCCAAGATATGGGGGGGCCCTCGTTCTACGAGCAGTACTTC | CASSQDMGGPSFYEQYF
TRBJ2-1 | TRBV6-5 | - | - | TGTGCCAGCAGTTATGGACAGCCGTGGGATGAGCAGTTCTTC | CASSYGQPWDEQFF
TRBJ2-7 | TRBV18 | - | - | TGTGCCAGCTCACCATCCACAAACAGGTACGAGCAGTACTTC | CASSPSTNRYEQYF
TRBJ1-5 | TRBV6-6 | - | once | TGTGCCAGCAGTTGGGAGGGGCGGAGGCCCCAGCATTTT | CASSWEGRRPQHF
TRBJ2-7 | TRBV5-1 | - | - | TGCGCCAGCAGCGTTCAGGGATCAGGCTACGAGCAGTACTTC | CASSVQGSGYEQYF
TRBJ2-1 | TRBV7-2 | TRBD1 | - | TGTGCCAGCAGCTTAGGAACCGGGACAGGGTCCAATGAGCAGTTCTTC | CASSLGTGTGSNEQFF
TRBJ2-7 | TRBV5-4 | TRBD1 | - | TGTGCCAGCAGCTTGGAACTGACAGGGGCCTACTACGAGCAGTACTTC | CASSLELTGAYYEQYF
TRBJ2-3 | TRBV6-4 | TRBD2 | - | TGTGCCAGCAGTCCAGCGGGGGGCGCCACAGATACGCAGTATTTT | CASSPAGGATDTQYF
TRBJ1-1 | TRBV5-4 | - | - | TGTGCCAGCAGCCCCTCGGGGGTCAGTCTCAGTGAAGCTTTCTTT | CASSPSGVSLSEAFF
TRBJ2-7 | TRBV6-5 | TRBD1 | few | TGTGCCAGCAGTTACCAGGGGGTGACATACGAGCAGTACTTC | CASSYQGVTYEQYF
TRBJ2-1 | TRBV6-5 | - | - | TGTGCCAGCAGTTACTTCCAGGGTTCTGAGCAGTTCTTC | CASSYFQGSEQFF
TRBJ2-3 | TRBV7-8 | - | - | TGTGCCAGCAGCTTAGGTTGGGGGGACCTGGGCACAGATACGCAGTATTTT | CASSLGWGDLGTDTQYF